The entry that follows covers one TCR beta chain sequence. The target antigen is unknown. One entry per CDR3 protein results from TCRdb running MiXCR on the 5' RACE reads. This table has more than 1.5 million distinct CDR3 sequences, under 35% appearing once. The V gene lost 1 base and the J gene lost 3 bases, with 18 bases spanning the gap. This CDR3 spans 18 amino acids. Germline CDR1 is MNHEY and CDR2 is SVGAGI. This record comes from a study of identical twins. Findings of the study overall: Twin pairs' shared out-of-frame alpha sequences were enriched in low generation probability.

Source material: cord blood. This TCR was recovered from a newborn girl in good health. J is TRBJ2-2 and V is TRBV6-5; D perhaps matches TRBD2 (5 bases). The DNA for the CDR3 is TGTGCCAGCAGTTACTTCCCTCCGAGTAGCGCGGACACCGGGGAGCTGTTTTTT. Its translation: CASSYFPPSSADTGELFF.